Shown below are 26 T cell receptor beta chains from a single sample sequenced in a study of blood T cell repertoires in COVID-19 (dated by TCRdb to 2018 to 2021). Preparation of the library involved the immunoSEQ multiplex PCR assay. The source is immuneACCESS, and TCRdb retained only in-frame sequences with V and J called. Part of the clones is not carried over; for the studies checked, unresolved V genes explain less than half of this, and the remainder is unexplained. This sample lists about 97,000 clones; roughly 89% were detected once. The ten largest account for about 16% of the sample. Source material: peripheral blood. The receptors here all came from a human donor in a cohort sampled during active COVID-19.

The gene calls are TRBV30 and TRBJ1-1; D call uncertain. V was cut by 0 bases and J by 5 bases, with 7 bases left in between. Per germline, CDR1 GTSNPN and CDR2 SVGIG (reference sequence). The CDR3 totals 12 residues. CDR3 DNA sequence: TGTGCCTGGAGTGTACTGCGAACTGAAGCTTTCTTT. This codes for CAWSVLRTEAFF.

This clone was counted a few times. J is TRBJ1-2 and V is TRBV6-1; D is undetermined. Germline V gene data show CDR1 as MNHNS and CDR2 as SASEGT. This CDR3 is built from 15 residues. Trimming took off 2 bases at V and 5 bases at J, with 15 bases between the two ends. Here the CDR3 DNA reads TGTGCCAGCAGTGAATCAGCGACGGGGAGGTATGGCTACACCTTC. Protein product: CASSESATGRYGYTF.

The chain combines TRBV28 with TRBJ2-2, with D unclear. V dropped 3 bases and J dropped 8 bases, with 10 bases sitting between them. CDR1 MDHEN and CDR2 SYDVKM come from the germline V gene. The CDR3 extends over 13 amino acids. Written as DNA, the CDR3 is TGTGCCAGCAGTTTTGCAATCAGGGGGGAGCTGTTTTTT. Encoded protein: CASSFAIRGELFF.

This chain joins TRBV25-1 and TRBJ2-1; 13 positions match TRBD2. Germline loops: CDR1 MGHDK, CDR2 SYGVNS. The CDR3 loop spans 15 amino acids. The CDR3: CGASRTSGGYNEQFF. As DNA, the CDR3 is TGTGGTGCTTCTAGGACTAGCGGGGGCTACAATGAGCAGTTCTTC.

The chain links TRBV27 to TRBJ2-1; D may be TRBD2 (5 bases). Germline V gene data show CDR1 as MNHEY and CDR2 as SMNVEV (reference sequence). The CDR3 contains 14 residues. V gave up 5 bases and J gave up 10 bases, with 18 bases separating them. The CDR3 nucleotides are TGTGCCAGCAGTACCTCGGATAGCGTCTTGGAGCAGTTCTTC. This codes for CASSTSDSVLEQFF.

The rearrangement joins TRBV20-1 to TRBJ1-2; 8 bases match TRBD1. The CDR3 is made up of 15 amino acids. CDR1 is DFQATT, CDR2 SNEGSKA, per germline (reference sequence). J gave up 2 bases and V 3 bases, and 8 bases lay outside the gene matches. The CDR3, as DNA: TGCAGTGCTAGTTCTAGGACAGGGTCAAACTATGGCTACACCTTC. Translated, it gives CSASSRTGSNYGYTF.

J is TRBJ2-1 and V is TRBV10-3; D gene ambiguous. V was pared by 3 bases and J by 4 bases, with 7 bases between. Per germline, CDR1 ENHRY and CDR2 SYGVKD. The CDR3 length is 13 residues. CDR3 region: CAISDGYYNEQFF. CDR3 DNA sequence: TGTGCCATCAGTGACGGGTATTACAATGAGCAGTTCTTC.

This clone was counted between two and nine times. The V call is TRBV27, the J call TRBJ2-7, with 9 bases fitting TRBD1. V shed 6 bases, J shed 3 bases, and the junction held 6 bases outside the gene matches. Germline CDR1 is MNHEY and CDR2 is SMNVEV (reference sequence). The CDR3 has 14 amino acids. For the CDR3, the DNA is TGTGCCAGCAGACTTGGACAGGGGTTCTACGAGCAGTACTTC. This sequence encodes CASRLGQGFYEQYF.

The gene calls are TRBV30 and TRBJ1-1; D remains ambiguous. Looked up from germline, CDR1 is GTSNPN and CDR2 is SVGIG (reference sequence). The CDR3 totals 12 residues. The ends were cut back, 2 bases at V and 6 bases at J, with 10 bases in the middle. CDR3: CAWSLGSAEAFF. The CDR3 DNA follows: TGTGCCTGGAGTCTGGGCTCAGCTGAAGCTTTCTTT.

The V gene is TRBV12-3 or TRBV12-4, the J gene TRBJ1-5; the D is unclear. The CDR3 consists of 13 residues. V gave up 2 bases and J gave up 7 bases, with 9 bases separating them. CDR3: CASSLFEAQPQHF. DNA of the CDR3: TGTGCCAGCAGTTTATTTGAAGCCCAGCCCCAGCATTTT.

This sequence joins TRBV9 and TRBJ2-1; tentative D call: TRBD2 (5 bases). The length of the CDR3 is 13 residues. Deletions cut 3 bases from V and 8 bases from J, with 12 bases between. Germline V gene sequence: CDR1 SGDLS, CDR2 YYNGEE. CDR3 residues: CASSAAGGYEQFF. CDR3 DNA: TGTGCCAGCAGCGCCGCTGGAGGTTATGAGCAGTTCTTC.

This rearrangement joins TRBV5-6 to TRBJ1-5; 12 positions match TRBD1. Germline values: CDR1 SGHDT, CDR2 YYEEEE. The J segment lost 4 bases and the V segment lost 4 bases, leaving 6 bases of the junction unmatched. This CDR3 spans 16 amino acids. The CDR3 spells CASSPGTGGGNQPQHF. CDR3 in DNA: TGTGCCAGCAGCCCCGGGACAGGGGGCGGGAATCAGCCCCAGCATTTT.

The CDR3 sequence is CSVGGHAAGEQYF. The CDR3 DNA follows: TGCAGCGTGGGGGGGCACGCGGCGGGGGAGCAGTACTTC. The V and J genes are TRBV29-1 and TRBJ2-7; TRBD2 is a possible D gene (7 bases). This CDR3 is built from 13 residues. The germline CDR1 and CDR2 sequences are SQVTM and ANQGSEA. V dropped 6 bases and J dropped 7 bases, with 19 bases sitting between them.

This rearrangement joins TRBV7-2 to TRBJ2-1, with D possibly being TRBD1 (6 bases). Trimming removed 5 bases at V and 0 bases at J, with 8 bases between. This CDR3 contains 14 residues. Germline CDR1 is SGHTA and CDR2 is FQGNSA. The chain's CDR3 is CASSKQGSYNEQFF. CDR3 DNA: TGTGCCAGCAGCAAACAGGGCTCCTACAATGAGCAGTTCTTC.

The chain couples TRBV9 to TRBJ2-2, with TRBD2 as a possible D gene (5 bases). Germline CDR1 and CDR2: SGDLS and YYNGEE. Deletions cut 4 bases from V and 5 bases from J, with 12 bases between. The CDR3 has 14 amino acids. CDR3 nucleotides: TGTGCCAGCAGCAGGACTCCCGCGACCGGGGAGCTGTTTTTT. Protein product: CASSRTPATGELFF.

This clone was recorded a few times. This chain joins TRBV4-3 and TRBJ1-1, with TRBD1 matching 7 bases. The germline CDR1 and CDR2 sequences are LGHNA and YSLEER. The CDR3 sequence is 14 residues long. The trim removed 5 bases at V and 3 bases at J, leaving 6 bases unmatched. The CDR3 DNA reads as TGCGCCAGCAGCACCCAGGGGGTTCACACTGAAGCTTTCTTT. It yields the protein CASSTQGVHTEAFF.

The chain employs TRBV6-2 or TRBV6-3 and TRBJ1-1; 8 bases fit TRBD1. Trimming cost V 2 bases and J 10 bases; bases outside gene matches: 12. From germline, CDR1 is MNHEY and CDR2 SVGEGT. CDR3 length equals 15 residues. Written as DNA, the CDR3 is TGTGCCAGCAGTTACCTCTTAGGACAGGGACGGGGAGCTTTCTTT. Amino acid sequence: CASSYLLGQGRGAFF.

The V and J genes are TRBV5-8 and TRBJ2-2; the D gene is possibly TRBD1 (7 bases). CDR3 size: 17 residues. Germline V gene sequence: CDR1 SGHTS, CDR2 YDEGEE. Trimming took 2 bases from V and 7 from J, leaving 21 bases between them. The CDR3 is CASSFSPGRGTGGELFF. The DNA of the CDR3 is TGTGCCAGCAGCTTTTCCCCGGGCAGGGGGACTGGCGGGGAGCTGTTTTTT. Drawing the rest from reference TRBV5-8 and TRBJ2-2, the complete variable domain is EAGVTQSPTHLIKTRGQQATLRCSPISGHTSVYWYQQALGLGLQFLLWYDEGEERNRGNFPPRFSGRQFPNYSSELNVNALELEDSALYLCASSFSPGRGTGGELFFGEGSRLTVL.

This chain connects TRBV5-1 to TRBJ2-1; 7 positions agree with TRBD1. From germline, CDR1 is SGHRS and CDR2 YFSETQ. This CDR3 is 14 amino acids long. V lost 6 bases to trimming and J lost 1 base; unmatched junction nucleotides: 4. For the CDR3, the DNA is TGCGCCAGCAAAGACAGGGTTTCCTACAATGAGCAGTTCTTC. Translating gives CASKDRVSYNEQFF.

This chain connects TRBV6-5 to TRBJ1-1, with TRBD1 as a possible D gene (5 bases). Trimming removed 3 bases at V and 1 base at J, with 9 bases between. The length of the CDR3 is 14 residues. CDR1 MNHEY and CDR2 SVGAGI come from the germline V gene. CDR3 bases: TGTGCCAGCAGTTATGTTGACAGGAACACTGAAGCTTTCTTT. Its translation is CASSYVDRNTEAFF.

The genes are TRBV28 and TRBJ1-1; possibly TRBD1 for D (5 bases). This CDR3 region has 14 residues. The germline V gene encodes CDR1 MDHEN and CDR2 SYDVKM. V was pared by 9 bases and J by 4 bases, with 18 bases between. Written as DNA, the CDR3 is TGTGCCAGTCGCGGGTGGGGGGAGCTCACTGAAGCTTTCTTT. Encoded protein: CASRGWGELTEAFF. The whole variable domain, filled in from reference TRBV28 and TRBJ1-1, reads DVKVTQSSRYLVKRTGEKVFLECVQDMDHENMFWYRQDPGLGLRLIYFSYDVKMKEKGDIPEGYSVSREKKERFSLILESASTNQTSMYLCASRGWGELTEAFFGQGTRLTVV.

The V call is TRBV5-1, the J call TRBJ1-5; weak D call: TRBD1 (6 bases). V dropped 0 bases and J dropped 5 bases, with 6 bases sitting between them. Germline V gene data show CDR1 as SGHRS and CDR2 as YFSETQ. This CDR3 is built from 13 residues. The CDR3: CASSLDRDQPQHF. DNA for the CDR3: TGCGCCAGCAGCTTGGACAGGGATCAGCCCCAGCATTTT.

The chain has TRBV7-6 and TRBJ2-7, with 14 bases lining up with TRBD2. Germline loops: CDR1 SGHVS, CDR2 FNYEAQ. The CDR3 consists of 16 residues. V shed 5 bases, J shed 3 bases, and the junction held 6 bases outside the gene matches. The CDR3 sequence: CASSVGLAGVFYEQYF. The DNA for the CDR3 is TGTGCCAGCAGCGTGGGACTAGCGGGAGTGTTCTACGAGCAGTACTTC.

In its sample, this clone was seen once. CDR3 region: CASSQRRGNEQFF. The CDR3 DNA sequence: TGCGCCAGCAGCCAACGTAGGGGCAATGAGCAGTTCTTC. This chain connects TRBV4-1 to TRBJ2-1, with D maybe TRBD1 (5 bases). The germline V gene has CDR1 MGHRA and CDR2 YSYEKL. The CDR3 is 13 residues long. V lost 2 bases and J 6 bases, leaving 8 bases between the germline ends.

This chain connects TRBV7-2 to TRBJ2-2, with D maybe TRBD2 (5 bases). Germline V CDR1 and CDR2: SGHTA, FQGNSA. This CDR3 has 14 amino acids. Trimming removed 2 bases from V and 4 bases from J, with 8 bases in between. Written as DNA, the CDR3 is TGTGCCAGCAGCTTACGAGGGAGCACCGGGGAGCTGTTTTTT. This translates into CASSLRGSTGELFF.

The chain employs TRBV29-1 and TRBJ2-1; 12 nucleotides match TRBD2. The CDR3 runs 13 residues. Germline V lookup: CDR1 SQVTM, CDR2 ANQGSEA. The trim removed 6 bases at V and 8 bases at J, leaving 5 bases unmatched. The CDR3 sequence is CSVSSGRGDEQFF. For the CDR3, the DNA is TGCAGCGTCTCTAGCGGGAGGGGCGATGAGCAGTTCTTC.